The 6 T cell receptor beta chains in this list originate from one sample, sequenced in a study of prognosis after radiotherapy for stage I lung cancer. The study amplified the TCR beta CDR3 region from genomic DNA. This amplification was carried out by two rounds of multiplex PCR. Specific primers for each TRBV and TRBJ gene were what first-round PCR used. TCRdb re-called the multiplex PCR reads with MiXCR, one entry per CDR3 protein. The data show roughly 15,000 distinct CDR3 sequences, more than 25% seen once. Sequencing was performed on PBMCs, taken before or after stereotactic body radiation therapy (not recorded which). The source is a donor at least 50 years old with non-small cell lung cancer.

This clonotype was detected ten times or more. This sequence joins TRBV30 and TRBJ2-3; either TRBD1 or TRBD2 may supply D (6 bases each). Trimming removed 0 bases from V and 2 bases from J, with 15 bases in between. This CDR3 has 16 residues. From germline, CDR1 is GTSNPN and CDR2 SVGIG (reference sequence). The CDR3, as DNA: TGTGCCTGGAGTGTCTCGCAGGGGAGGCACACAGATACGCAGTATTTT. Its protein is CAWSVSQGRHTDTQYF.

This clonotype was recorded at least ten times. V usage is TRBV19 and J usage is TRBJ2-5; 9 positions agree with TRBD1. Germline V gene sequence: CDR1 LNHDA, CDR2 SQIVND (reference sequence). V was clipped by 4 bases and J by 4 bases; unmatched bases: 7. The CDR3 has 15 amino acids. The CDR3: CASSTRQGVAETQYF. The CDR3 DNA is TGTGCCAGTAGTACACGACAGGGGGTAGCAGAGACCCAGTACTTC. The entire variable domain, with the rest obtained from reference TRBV19 and TRBJ2-5, is as follows: DGGITQSPKYLFRKEGQNVTLSCEQNLNHDAMYWYRQDPGQGLRLIYYSQIVNDFQKGDIAEGYSVSREKKESFPLTVTSAQKNPTAFYLCASSTRQGVAETQYFGPGTRLLVL.

Of note for this clonotype: Its ends do not fully match the called genes, so a read error is possible. The chain uses TRBV2 and TRBJ2-1, with D maybe TRBD2 (5 bases). Germline assignment: CDR1 SNHLY and CDR2 FYNNEI. The CDR3 extends over 13 amino acids. CDR3 amino acids: CASNEGYYNEQSF. As DNA, the CDR3 is TGTGCCAGTAATGAGGGCTATTACAATGAGCAGTCCTTC.

This clonotype occurred many times. The chain uses TRBV11-2 and TRBJ2-7; D ambiguous. The germline V gene has CDR1 SGHAT and CDR2 FQNNGV. The CDR3 length is 14 residues. Deletions cut 0 bases from V and 4 bases from J, with 10 bases between. CDR3 protein: CASSLDSLNYEQYF. Written as DNA, the CDR3 is TGTGCCAGCAGCTTAGATTCCCTTAATTACGAGCAGTACTTC.

The rearrangement uses TRBV20-1 and TRBJ1-1; TRBD1 is a possible D gene (5 bases). Trimming stripped 5 bases from V and 5 bases from J, with 18 bases between. CDR1 is DFQATT, CDR2 SNEGSKA, per germline (reference sequence). This CDR3 is built from 14 residues. The CDR3 nucleotides are TGCAGTGCTCCCCCTATTCGGGGGAATACTGAAGCTTTCTTT. Its translation is CSAPPIRGNTEAFF.

This clonotype appeared a single time. One end of the junction varies from germline; a read error may be responsible. This chain joins TRBV6-1 and TRBJ1-1; no definite D call. Germline values: CDR1 MNHNS, CDR2 SASEGT. The CDR3 totals 13 residues. The CDR3 DNA follows: TGTACCAGCAGTGAAGTGAGGGTCACTGAAGATTTCTTT. Translation gives CTSSEVRVTEDFF.